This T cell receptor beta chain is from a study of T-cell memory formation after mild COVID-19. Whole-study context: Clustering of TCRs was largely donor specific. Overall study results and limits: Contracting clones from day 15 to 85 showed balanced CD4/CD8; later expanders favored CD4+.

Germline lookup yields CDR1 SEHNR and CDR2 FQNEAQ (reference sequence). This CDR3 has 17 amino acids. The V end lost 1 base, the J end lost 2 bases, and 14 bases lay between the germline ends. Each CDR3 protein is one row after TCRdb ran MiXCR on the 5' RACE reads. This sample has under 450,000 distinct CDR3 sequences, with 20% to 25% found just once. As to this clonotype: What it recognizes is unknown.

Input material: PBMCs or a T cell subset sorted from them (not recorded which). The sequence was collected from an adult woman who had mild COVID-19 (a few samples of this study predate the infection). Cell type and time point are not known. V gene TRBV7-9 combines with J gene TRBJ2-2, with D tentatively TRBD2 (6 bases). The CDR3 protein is CASSLGGGAGNTGELFF. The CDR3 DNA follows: TGTGCCAGCAGCTTAGGTGGCGGGGCCGGAAACACCGGGGAGCTGTTTTTT.